This record concerns one T cell receptor beta chain sequence. Its matching antigen is unknown. These data come from a study of cytomegalovirus exposure and HLA in healthy donors. Study-level background: Earlier sequencing of some 180 million T cells yielded around 100 million unique TCR beta sequences.

There were likely unrecorded immune exposures, though donors were nominally healthy when sampled. The germline V gene has CDR1 SEHNR and CDR2 FQNEAQ (reference sequence). The ends were cut back, 4 bases at V and 3 bases at J, with 7 bases in the middle. This CDR3 comprises 12 residues. PCR amplification relied on 60 Vbeta primers (plus 13 Jbeta primers). Assay used: immunoSEQ multiplex PCR; TCRdb lists only in-frame clones, some missing. This table holds around 300,000 clones, 72% found once. Study observations and caveats: Rarity held for most TCR sequences, but there were some public TCRs that occurred in many donors.

The receptor was isolated from a female donor in good health and CMV-seronegative. This chain joins TRBV7-9 and TRBJ2-7; no firm D call. Input material: PBMCs. CDR3 in DNA: TGTGCCAGCAGCTGGCCGGGCTACGAGCAGTACTTC. This gives the protein CASSWPGYEQYF.